This passage covers 10 T cell receptor beta chains from one sample sequenced in a study of cytomegalovirus exposure and HLA in healthy donors. 13 Jbeta primers and 60 Vbeta primers were used for the PCR. Sequencing used immunoSEQ multiplex PCR; TCRdb keeps in-frame clones, though not all of them. The repertoire holds about 140,000 clones, with 60% to 85% as singletons. The source material was PBMCs. Receptor source: a man aged 18 to 35 in good health and CMV-seronegative.

With regard to this clone: The junction and the germline gene differ at one end; a read error may be behind it. The chain joins TRBV5-3 to TRBJ1-6; TRBD1 agrees at 8 bases. TRBV5-3 is treated as an ORF (open reading frame) with a function not yet certain. CDR3 length: 15 residues. The CDR3 nucleotides are TGTGCCAGCAGCTTGAACGACAGGGGTAATTCACCCCTCCACTTT. Translated: CASSLNDRGNSPLHF.

This clone has only a few counts. The chain combines TRBV5-6 with TRBJ1-3, with a tentative D call TRBD1 (6 bases). Trimming left V 4 bases short and J 0 bases short, with 17 bases between. This CDR3 comprises 17 residues. Germline assignment: CDR1 SGHDT and CDR2 YYEEEE. CDR3 in DNA: TGTGCCAGCAGCCTAGGGGGAGACACTACCTCTGGAAACACCATATATTTT. It translates to CASSLGGDTTSGNTIYF.

This clone is a singleton in its sample. It is unclear where the CDR3 begins or ends on the DNA, so no DNA is shown, and the CDR3 is as TCRdb lists it. The gene calls are TRBV30 and TRBJ2-3; TRBD1 reflects the table's D call only, with no check against the DNA. CDR1 is GTSNPN, CDR2 SVGIG, per germline (reference sequence). The CDR3 adds up to 11 amino acids, both ends counted. The CDR3 is CAWGTGTGQNF.

The chain recombines TRBV19 with TRBJ1-2, with D possibly TRBD1 on 5 matching bases. V was shortened by 5 bases and J by 6 bases, with 19 bases between the two germline ends. Germline V lookup: CDR1 LNHDA, CDR2 SQIVND (reference sequence). The CDR3 is made up of 15 amino acids. This CDR3 is CASSLRGGGADGYTF. CDR3 DNA sequence: TGTGCCAGTAGTCTCCGTGGGGGGGGTGCGGATGGCTACACCTTC.

The chain joins TRBV18 to TRBJ2-3; D call uncertain. The CDR3 contains 15 residues. Trimming shortened V by 3 bases and J by 1 base, and 11 bases separated the two germline ends. Germline-derived CDR1 and CDR2 are KGHSH and LQKENI. CDR3 DNA: TGTGCCAGCTCACCGATGACGGGTGGCACAGATACGCAGTATTTT. It codes for CASSPMTGGTDTQYF.

The V call is TRBV5-1, the J call TRBJ1-4, with 10 bases fitting TRBD1. This CDR3 spans 16 amino acids. Germline trimming cut 3 bases from V and 5 bases from J; bases unmatched to any gene: 7. Germline loops: CDR1 SGHRS, CDR2 YFSETQ. The CDR3 region has the DNA TGCGCCAGCAGCTGGGGACAGGGGTTGTCGAATGAAAAACTGTTTTTT. Translation gives CASSWGQGLSNEKLFF.

As DNA, the CDR3 is TGTGCCAGCAGCTTATCGACAGGCGCCTTGGGGGGCTACACCTTC. Encoded protein: CASSLSTGALGGYTF. The rearrangement uses TRBV7-9 and TRBJ1-2, with D maybe TRBD1 (6 bases). CDR3 length: 15 residues. V dropped 2 bases and J dropped 8 bases, with 18 bases sitting between them. Germline V CDR1 and CDR2: SEHNR, FQNEAQ (reference sequence).

The V and J genes are TRBV27 and TRBJ1-2; 8 bases fit TRBD1. The V and J ends lost 5 bases and 3 bases, in that order; junction bases with no gene match: 8. The germline CDR1 and CDR2 sequences are MNHEY and SMNVEV (reference sequence). The CDR3 is 15 residues long. DNA for the CDR3: TGTGCCAGCAGTCAAGGACAGGGAGGATACTATGGCTACACCTTC. Protein product: CASSQGQGGYYGYTF.

J is TRBJ2-7 and V is TRBV5-4; no firm D call. V was cut by 2 bases and J by 6 bases, with 12 bases left in between. The germline CDR1 and CDR2 sequences are SGHNT and YYREEE (reference sequence). CDR3 length equals 13 residues. The CDR3 reads CASSLTRSGEQYF. The CDR3 nucleotides are TGTGCCAGCAGCTTAACCAGGTCAGGCGAGCAGTACTTC.

V is TRBV5-4 and J is TRBJ1-3; 8 bases are shared with TRBD1. The CDR3 totals 16 residues. CDR1 is SGHNT and CDR2 is YYREEE in the germline V gene (reference sequence). With V trimmed by 5 bases and J by 8 bases, 15 bases remained unmatched. CDR3 loop: CASSRTPGQVRDTIYF. The CDR3 region has the DNA TGTGCCAGCAGTCGTACGCCGGGACAGGTTCGGGACACCATATATTTT.